This T cell receptor beta chain came from a study of long-term antiretroviral therapy in people with HIV (dated by TCRdb to between 2021 and 2023). Regarding the complete study: Collection of the earliest samples took place about a decade ahead of the 2015 WHO recommendation for immediate ART, at a time when ART was typically delayed until CD4 counts fell. This retrospective serial study examined whether starting ART and sustained HIV suppression were associated with changes in the composition and diversity of the TRB repertoire in peripheral blood. A total of 150 to 200 cryopreserved PBMC samples came from 30 or so adults with confirmed HIV infection and were collected serially over a mean of roughly six years (range 1-12). Among the approximately 32 participants with HIV, roughly eleven were female. No cross-contamination during QIAcube processing turned up in test extractions that ran a monoclonal T-cell line alongside 30 to 40 polyclonal samples.

The immunoSEQ hsTCRB v3.0 assay was used at survey level resolution to sequence the TRB variable region. The targeted TRB sequencing depth was roughly 40,000-50,000 T-cell genomes per sample. TRB libraries were pooled and sequenced on an Illumina MiSeq using a v3 150-cycle kit. Per the source publication's procedure: Repertoire analysis was performed in R inside a reproducible Nextflow workflow that covered QC, data transformation and analysis. LymphoSeq2, an R package for exploring AIRR-Seq data, was used to implement the custom analyses. A few samples that produced fewer than 5000 total TRB sequences were removed, so 188 HIV repertoires were analyzed. Among the 180 to 200 HIV repertoires that were kept, almost 60 were collected before ART initiation and over 120 were collected after ART initiation. Repertoires were downsampled to 5000 TRB nucleotide sequences, with summary statistics averaged over 100 downsampling iterations. Only TRB sequences with CDR3 regions of at least seven amino acids were retained for analysis. Diversity was measured with a Shannon entropy-derived clonality score and the Gini coefficient. In the repertoire networks, any two of the top 5000 CDR3 amino acid sequences were linked whenever the two sequences differed by an edit distance of one. GLIPH2 predicted antigen specificity groups and MHC restriction for TRB CDR3 amino acid sequences. To flag known CMV, EBV, HIV or tissue antigen associations, CDR3 amino acid sequences were matched against VDJdb and McPAS-TCR. Pre-ART, post-ART and control groups were compared with Wilcoxon signed-rank tests and Holm-Bonferroni correction. Here the immuneACCESS table is served through TCRdb, limited to in-frame sequences with V and J called. Missing clones are a known gap in these copies; in checked studies unresolved V genes cover under half, and the rest lacks a known reason. V, J and clone size derive from that table, while D and trimming were established from the DNA sequence. The table for this sample lists some 15,000 clones; roughly three quarters of them were counted only once. The ten top clones hold approximately 20% of the sample.

Overall results and qualifications from the work: Inferences about post-ART repertoire changes were limited because no data were available on ART adherence, viral resistance or therapy changes. Because pre-ART samples had limited cell numbers, unsorted PBMC were profiled rather than sorted CD4+ and CD8+ T cells. Owing to limited PBMC availability, only the TCR beta chain was sequenced, without alpha chain pairing. Compared with controls, HIV repertoires had narrower CDR3 length ranges, and the network structure pointed to an antigen-experienced repertoire that shifted only slightly toward naive after ART. The samples span the years 2004 to 2017, and the ART regimens used at that time may not be as effective as current regimens. ART initiation was associated with a significant increase in TRB diversity, but diversity stayed significantly below transplant donor controls even after long-term ART. At every time point, the repertoire was dominated by expanded TRB clones first identified before ART initiation, although this dominance fluctuated and, in many PLHIV, declined after ART.

V sheds 6 bases and J sheds 0 bases, leaving 9 bases between their ends. The CDR3 sequence holds 13 residues, the cysteine and phenylalanine included. The only DNA kept is the CDR3, 39 bases in frame from the first base. The germline V gene specifies MDHEN as CDR1 and SYDVKM as CDR2. Inclusion was restricted to participants for whom at least one PBMC sample before ART initiation and at least two post-ART samples were available. All participants with HIV were treated in the United States of America. Before DNA extraction, cryopreserved samples containing roughly 0.85-11 million PBMC were thawed and washed. At the time of the earliest PBMC sample, participants with HIV were aged between roughly 20 and 55 years. PBMC samples were contributed by each participant from 1-4 timepoints before ART initiation and 2-8 timepoints after ART initiation, with a median of 7 samples. For every participant, serial HIV viral load, CD4+ T-cell count, ART history and demographic data were obtained. Genomic DNA was extracted from unsorted PBMC with a Qiagen kit on a QIAcube, processed in batches of 12 samples.

With respect to this clone: Its antigen remains undetermined. Base qualities were left out, and no much larger clone turns up one base away.

Sample: unsorted PBMCs, taken 0.5 years before starting antiretroviral therapy. The TCR sequence derives from a woman in her forties with HIV. The chain employs TRBV28 and TRBJ2-7; tentative D gene TRBD2, with 6 bases matching. CDR3 reads: CASRGGVSYEQYF. The base sequence is TGTGCCAGCAGGGGCGGGGTCTCCTACGAGCAGTACTTC.